The 21 T cell receptor beta chains below come from one sample, sequenced in a study of blood T cell repertoires in COVID-19. Clones were sequenced by immunoSEQ multiplex PCR, and TCRdb holds only the in-frame ones, with some missing. The table has some 200,000 clones, 83% seen once. Source material: peripheral blood. Every receptor here comes from a woman in her 30s with COVID-19, enrolled during active disease.

The chain links TRBV9 to TRBJ1-6, with TRBD1 matching over 8 bases. The CDR3 runs to 14 residues. The germline V gene has CDR1 SGDLS and CDR2 YYNGEE. After removal of 3 bases from V and 14 bases from J, the junction contained 10 bases not matched to a gene. The CDR3 sequence: CASSAGPTGATLHF. As DNA, the CDR3 is TGTGCCAGCAGCGCGGGCCCGACAGGGGCCACCCTCCACTTT.

The V call is TRBV6-1, the J call TRBJ1-2; D is unresolved. V lost 1 base, J lost 6 bases, and 12 bases lay in between. CDR1 and CDR2 from the germline V gene are MNHNS and SASEGT. The CDR3 spans 14 residues. The CDR3 DNA follows: TGTGCCAGCAGTGAAGAATTTGCGTCGAATGGCTACACCTTC. Translated: CASSEEFASNGYTF.

V and J are TRBV27 and TRBJ2-1; D uncertain. Looked up from germline, CDR1 is MNHEY and CDR2 is SMNVEV (reference sequence). The length of the CDR3 is 15 residues. V lost 6 bases, J lost 0 bases, and 12 bases lay in between. The CDR3 DNA is TGTGCCAGCAGCCCCCACACGGGCTCCTACAATGAGCAGTTCTTC. The encoded protein is CASSPHTGSYNEQFF.

This chain links TRBV6-5 with TRBJ2-3; D unresolved. Germline CDR1 is MNHEY and CDR2 is SVGAGI. This CDR3 contains 14 residues. V was clipped by 5 bases and J by 0 bases, with 9 bases between them. The CDR3 DNA sequence: TGTGCCAGCAGTCCCTCAGGTAGCACAGATACGCAGTATTTT. As protein: CASSPSGSTDTQYF.

This clone appeared a few times. The V gene is TRBV9, the J gene TRBJ1-1, with D perhaps TRBD1 (5 bases). Germline V gene data show CDR1 as SGDLS and CDR2 as YYNGEE. The CDR3 sequence is 14 residues long. Trimming took off 3 bases at V and 1 base at J, with 10 bases between the two ends. CDR3 sequence (DNA): TGTGCCAGCAGCGACGGGGGTCAGAACACTGAAGCTTTCTTT. It yields the protein CASSDGGQNTEAFF.

This chain joins TRBV4-3 and TRBJ1-1; TRBD1 matches at 8 bases. The length of the CDR3 is 18 residues. The ends lost 5 bases at V and 3 bases at J; junction bases unmatched: 17. Per the germline V gene, CDR1 is LGHNA and CDR2 is YSLEER. The CDR3 is CASSKGGSWAGGYTEAFF. The CDR3, as DNA: TGCGCCAGCAGCAAAGGCGGGTCTTGGGCAGGGGGCTACACTGAAGCTTTCTTT.

The rearrangement joins TRBV2 to TRBJ1-1; perhaps TRBD1 as D (6 bases). The germline CDR1 and CDR2 sequences are SNHLY and FYNNEI. This CDR3 has 12 residues. V shed 7 bases and J shed 4 bases, with 10 bases lying between them. This CDR3 is CASKDSFTEAFF. The DNA for the CDR3 is TGTGCCAGCAAGGACAGCTTCACTGAAGCTTTCTTT.

The chain recombines TRBV24-1 with TRBJ2-1; the D gene is possibly TRBD2 (6 bases). Germline V CDR1 and CDR2: KGHDR, SFDVKD. The germline V and J ends were trimmed by 4 bases and 7 bases, with 19 bases remaining between them. This CDR3 has 16 amino acids. CDR3 bases: TGTGCCACCAGTGAGGGTGACCTCCAACGGGAGAATGAGCAGTTCTTC. This encodes CATSEGDLQRENEQFF.

The CDR3 sequence: CASSPAAGGPIETQYF. CDR3 coding DNA: TGTGCCAGCTCACCCGCAGCGGGAGGGCCGATAGAGACCCAGTACTTC. This chain links TRBV18 with TRBJ2-5; 10 positions match TRBD2. Germline V gene data show CDR1 as KGHSH and CDR2 as LQKENI. This CDR3 has 16 residues. With V trimmed by 3 bases and J by 4 bases, 8 bases remained unmatched.

This chain joins TRBV10-3 and TRBJ2-7, with 13 bases that match TRBD2. J lost 4 bases, V lost 6 bases, and 3 bases had no gene match. Germline V CDR1 and CDR2: ENHRY, SYGVKD. The CDR3 spans 14 residues. The CDR3 DNA follows: TGTGCCATCAGCCCACTAGCGGGAGGGTACGAGCAGTACTTC. Translation gives CAISPLAGGYEQYF.

The rearrangement joins TRBV5-1 to TRBJ1-1, with TRBD1 matching 7 bases. This CDR3 has 15 amino acids. The germline gives CDR1 SGHRS, CDR2 YFSETQ. Trimming took 3 bases from V and 4 from J; bases not matched to a gene: 9. The CDR3 protein is CASSSFRTGGTEAFF. In DNA, the CDR3 is TGCGCCAGCAGCTCTTTTCGGACAGGCGGCACTGAAGCTTTCTTT. Using reference TRBV5-1 and TRBJ1-1 for the parts outside the CDR3, the full variable domain is KAGVTQTPRYLIKTRGQQVTLSCSPISGHRSVSWYQQTPGQGLQFLFEYFSETQRNKGNFPGRFSGRQFSNSRSEMNVSTLELGDSALYLCASSSFRTGGTEAFFGQGTRLTVV.

The V call is TRBV5-1, the J call TRBJ2-5, with D unclear. The CDR3 runs to 16 residues. Trimming took 0 bases from V and 0 from J, leaving 12 bases between them. From germline, CDR1 is SGHRS and CDR2 YFSETQ. This CDR3 is CASSLGAQAYQETQYF. The CDR3 DNA reads as TGCGCCAGCAGCTTGGGTGCTCAGGCCTACCAAGAGACCCAGTACTTC.

The genes are TRBV30 and TRBJ2-1; D remains ambiguous. The CDR3 length is 13 residues. Per the germline V gene, CDR1 is GTSNPN and CDR2 is SVGIG (reference sequence). Trimming left V 0 bases short and J 5 bases short, with 8 bases between. In DNA, the CDR3 is TGTGCCTGGAGTGTGAACTTTGACAATGAGCAGTTCTTC. It translates to CAWSVNFDNEQFF.

The rearrangement uses TRBV3-1 (or the pseudogene TRBV3-2) and TRBJ1-2; D gene ambiguous. The CDR3 is 16 residues long. In germline, CDR1 is LGHDT, CDR2 YNNKEL (reference sequence). The V and J ends lost 4 bases and 5 bases respectively, with 20 bases between them. The CDR3 DNA follows: TGTGCCAGCAGCCCTACGTCGGCCGCAGTGGAGTATGGCTACACCTTC. Its protein product is CASSPTSAAVEYGYTF.

This chain connects TRBV28 to TRBJ1-6; D is unresolved. With 7 bases removed from V and 10 bases from J, the gap between germline ends came to 14 bases. Looked up from germline, CDR1 is MDHEN and CDR2 is SYDVKM. The CDR3 totals 13 residues. In DNA form, the CDR3 reads TGTGCCAGCACCCTAAGCGGGAGCTCACCCCTCCACTTT. Protein sequence: CASTLSGSSPLHF. Supplemented by reference TRBV28 and TRBJ1-6, the full variable domain reads DVKVTQSSRYLVKRTGEKVFLECVQDMDHENMFWYRQDPGLGLRLIYFSYDVKMKEKGDIPEGYSVSREKKERFSLILESASTNQTSMYLCASTLSGSSPLHFGNGTRLTVT.

This clone was observed a handful of times. The CDR3 spells CAWTAGTYSGNTIYF. CDR3 DNA sequence: TGTGCCTGGACTGCCGGGACATACTCTGGAAACACCATATATTTT. The rearrangement uses TRBV30 and TRBJ1-3, with D possibly TRBD1 on 6 matching bases. Between the trimmed V and J ends, which lost 4 bases and 0 bases, there was a span of 13 bases. Germline lookup yields CDR1 GTSNPN and CDR2 SVGIG (reference sequence). The CDR3 has 15 amino acids.

The rearrangement uses TRBV5-4 and TRBJ1-1; unclear D gene. The CDR3 is 14 amino acids. Trimming left V 0 bases short and J 7 bases short, with 13 bases between. CDR1 and CDR2 from the germline V gene are SGHNT and YYREEE (reference sequence). Here the CDR3 reads CASSLARGRGEAFF. DNA of the CDR3: TGTGCCAGCAGCTTGGCCCGGGGTCGCGGTGAAGCTTTCTTT. The whole variable domain, filled in from reference TRBV5-4 and TRBJ1-1, reads ETGVTQSPTHLIKTRGQQVTLRCSSQSGHNTVSWYQQALGQGPQFIFQYYREEENGRGNFPPRFSGLQFPNYSSELNVNALELDDSALYLCASSLARGRGEAFFGQGTRLTVV.

This clone was found once. The chain employs TRBV7-2 and TRBJ2-3, with no clear D. This CDR3 is 13 amino acids long. CDR1 SGHTA and CDR2 FQGNSA come from the germline V gene. The germline V and J ends were trimmed by 2 bases and 1 base, with 4 bases remaining between them. In DNA, the CDR3 is TGTGCCAGCAGCTTACCAGGCACAGATACGCAGTATTTT. Protein: CASSLPGTDTQYF.

The genes are TRBV6-5 and TRBJ2-7, with a tentative D call TRBD2 (6 bases). Trimming removed 0 bases from V and 2 bases from J, with 14 bases in between. Germline V gives CDR1 MNHEY, CDR2 SVGAGI. The CDR3 runs to 16 residues. The CDR3 DNA sequence: TGTGCCAGCAGTTACTCGGGAGGACACAGGACCTACGAGCAGTACTTC. It encodes CASSYSGGHRTYEQYF.

In its sample, this clone was seen once. V gene TRBV5-1 combines with J gene TRBJ2-5; D is uncertain. Germline V gives CDR1 SGHRS, CDR2 YFSETQ. The CDR3 runs 13 residues. Trimming shortened V by 1 base and J by 2 bases, and 6 bases separated the two germline ends. As DNA, the CDR3 is TGCGCCAGCAGCTTGCTTATTCAAGAGACCCAGTACTTC. This encodes CASSLLIQETQYF.

This chain uses TRBV30 with TRBJ1-2; the match to TRBD1 covers 8 bases. V lost 0 bases, J lost 5 bases, and 8 bases stayed unmatched. The germline gives CDR1 GTSNPN, CDR2 SVGIG (reference sequence). CDR3 length: 15 amino acids. The CDR3 bases are TGTGCCTGGAGTGTACCTGAGACAGGGGAATATGGCTACACCTTC. It translates to CAWSVPETGEYGYTF.